This T cell receptor (beta chain) was documented in a study of T-cell reconstitution after alpha-beta-depleted transplantation in children. Study-wide results and limits: At one year after transplant, newly produced T cells mostly accounted for T-cell counts and diversity. Reportedly, only several hundred clones from non-depleted graft cells drove alpha-beta T-cell counts at about two months.

Unique molecular identifiers featured in how the TCRbeta library was prepared. Using its own MiXCR run on the PCR reads, TCRdb lists one record per CDR3 protein. This table has around 250,000 distinct CDR3 sequences, roughly 8.2% appearing once. This clonotype was detected ten times or more. The antigen remains undetermined. The V and J ends lost 8 bases and 8 bases, in that order; junction bases with no gene match: 1. Per the germline V gene, CDR1 is MNHEY and CDR2 is SMNVEV (reference sequence). The CDR3 covers 12 residues. The material was PBMCs, mostly from graft donor cells, obtained 180 days after TCRalphabeta/CD19-depleted stem cell transplant. This clonotype was sampled from a male patient aged 10 to 17 who had a stem cell transplant for acute lymphoblastic leukemia, so the T cells may come from the graft donor. V and J are TRBV27 and TRBJ2-1; 12 nucleotides line up with TRBD1. As DNA, the CDR3 is TGTGCCAGCGGGACAGGGGGCTATGAGCAGTTCTTC. Amino acid sequence: CASGTGGYEQFF.